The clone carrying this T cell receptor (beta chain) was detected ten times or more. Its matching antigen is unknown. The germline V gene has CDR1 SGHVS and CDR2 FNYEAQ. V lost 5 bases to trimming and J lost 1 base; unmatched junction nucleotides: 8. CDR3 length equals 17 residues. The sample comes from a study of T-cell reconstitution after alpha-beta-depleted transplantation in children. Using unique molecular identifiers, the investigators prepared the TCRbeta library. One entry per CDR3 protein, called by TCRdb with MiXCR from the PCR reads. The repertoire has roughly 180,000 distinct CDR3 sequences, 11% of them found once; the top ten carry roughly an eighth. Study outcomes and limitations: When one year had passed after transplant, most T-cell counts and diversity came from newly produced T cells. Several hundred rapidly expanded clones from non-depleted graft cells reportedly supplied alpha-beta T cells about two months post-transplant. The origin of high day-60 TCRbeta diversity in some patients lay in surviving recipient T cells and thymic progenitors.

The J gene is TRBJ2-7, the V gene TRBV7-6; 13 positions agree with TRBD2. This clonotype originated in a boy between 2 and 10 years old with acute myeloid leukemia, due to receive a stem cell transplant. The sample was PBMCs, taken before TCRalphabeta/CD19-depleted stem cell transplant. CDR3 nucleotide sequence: TGTGCCAGCAGCAGACTAGCGGGAGGTTCCCCTTCCTACGAGCAGTACTTC. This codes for CASSRLAGGSPSYEQYF.